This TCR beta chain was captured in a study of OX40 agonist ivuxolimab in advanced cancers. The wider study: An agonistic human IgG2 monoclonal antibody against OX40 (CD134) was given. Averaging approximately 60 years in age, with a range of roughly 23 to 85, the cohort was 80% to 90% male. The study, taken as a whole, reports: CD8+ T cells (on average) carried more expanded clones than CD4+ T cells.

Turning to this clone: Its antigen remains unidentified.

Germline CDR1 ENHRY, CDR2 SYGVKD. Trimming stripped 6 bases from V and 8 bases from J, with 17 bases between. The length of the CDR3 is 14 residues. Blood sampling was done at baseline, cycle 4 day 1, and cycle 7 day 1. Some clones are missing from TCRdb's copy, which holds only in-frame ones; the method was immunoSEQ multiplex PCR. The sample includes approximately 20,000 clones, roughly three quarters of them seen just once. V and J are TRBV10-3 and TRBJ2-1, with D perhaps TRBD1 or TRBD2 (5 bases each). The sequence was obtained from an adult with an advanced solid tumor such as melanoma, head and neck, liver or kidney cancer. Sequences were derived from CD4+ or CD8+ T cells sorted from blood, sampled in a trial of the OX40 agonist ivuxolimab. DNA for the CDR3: TGTGCCATCAGGGACCAACAAGGGGACGATGAGCAGTTCTTC. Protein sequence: CAIRDQQGDDEQFF.